This section outlines one TCR beta chain sequence together with its context. By how much of the sample it makes up, this clone is medium-sized (0.01 to 0.1%). Its antigen specificity is not known. No base-level quality is on record; no much larger clone is a single base apart. This entry is derived from a study of metastatic and nonmetastatic thyroid tumors (dated by TCRdb to 2018 to 2020). Regarding the study in general: Repertoires were compared across peripheral blood and tumor or nodule tissue samples from malignant and benign thyroid patients.

Overall results and qualifications from the work: In both blood and tumor samples, TCR beta diversity was reported to be significantly higher in malignant tumors than in benign nodules.

Its CDR3 holds 15 amino acids, cysteine through phenylalanine. Kept here is only the CDR3 DNA, which spans 45 bases and is read in frame from base 1. For CDR1 and CDR2, the germline V gene lists MNHEY and SVGAGI. Trimmed from V: 0 bases; trimmed from J: 1 base; junction bases lacking a gene match: 1. The method behind the library was PCR. The sample was run on an Illumina HiSeq 4000. High-throughput sequencing was used to profile the TCR beta-chain CDR3 region of every patient. Regarding the original processing steps: CDR3 differences across clinicopathological groups were used to build a classifier for discriminating distant-metastatic papillary thyroid cancer patients. The Shannon index was used to assess repertoire diversity, and the Morisita-Horn index was used to assess tumor-blood repertoire similarity. TCRdb took the public reads, trimmed them with fastp at Q25, ran MiXCR for clone calling and kept in-frame beta chains. None of the V and J calls come from the authors' own analysis; TCRdb made them. This sample has some 7,200 clones in its table, and 28% of those were observed once. Together, the top ten hold less than 30% of the sample.

Before undergoing thyroid surgery, none of the patients had been given any kind of treatment. Using T-cell receptor beta sequencing, the study looked back at clinical samples from patients collected from the early 2010s to the late 2010s. Sequences were obtained from adjacent normal tissue. The sequence derives from a male donor with papillary thyroid cancer or a benign thyroid nodule (not recorded which). Some clones in this sample may be carry-over from other donors' samples. The chain uses TRBV6-5 and TRBJ2-3; 7 of the junction bases match TRBD2. The nucleotide sequence reads TGTGCCAGCAGTTACTCGGGGAGGGGCACAGATACGCAGTATTTT. It specifies CASSYSGRGTDTQYF.